A single sample gave rise to the 10 T cell receptor beta chains below, sequenced in a study of OX40 agonist ivuxolimab in advanced cancers. This table comes from immunoSEQ multiplex PCR, and its TCRdb copy is limited to in-frame clones, with some not included. The data contain 36,000 or so clones, about 88% of them singletons. The sequencing used CD4+ or CD8+ T cells sorted from blood, collected in a trial of the OX40 agonist ivuxolimab. The receptors were sampled from an adult with an advanced solid tumor such as melanoma, head and neck, liver or kidney cancer.

This clone was seen once. This chain joins TRBV5-1 and TRBJ2-7, with TRBD1 matching 7 bases. The CDR3 runs 14 residues. Germline V gene lookup returns CDR1 SGHRS and CDR2 YFSETQ. Trimming cost V 6 bases and J 1 base; bases outside gene matches: 7. This CDR3 is CASTSRQGSYEQYF. The CDR3 DNA is TGCGCCAGCACCAGCCGACAGGGTTCCTACGAGCAGTACTTC.

The rearrangement joins TRBV6-1 to TRBJ2-1, with D hard to call. Germline CDR1 reads MNHNS; CDR2 reads SASEGT. The CDR3 sequence is 14 residues long. V lost 6 bases and J lost 6, with 15 bases in between. The CDR3 DNA reads TGTGCCAGCAGCACGCAAAACTCTCTCAATGAGCAGTTCTTC. Translated, it gives CASSTQNSLNEQFF.

The CDR3 nucleotides are TGTGCCAGCAGCCAGGCGGGAGCGGGAGGGTTATACAATGAGCAGTTCTTC. This translates into CASSQAGAGGLYNEQFF. The chain recombines TRBV7-9 with TRBJ2-1; TRBD2 agrees at 10 bases. CDR3 length equals 17 residues. After removal of 5 bases from V and 4 bases from J, the junction contained 11 bases not matched to a gene. The germline gives CDR1 SEHNR, CDR2 FQNEAQ (reference sequence). The full variable domain, its missing parts supplied by reference TRBV7-9 and TRBJ2-1, is DTGVSQNPRHKITKRGQNVTFRCDPISEHNRLYWYRQTLGQGPEFLTYFQNEAQLEKSRLLSDRFSAERPKGSFSTLEIQRTEQGDSAMYLCASSQAGAGGLYNEQFFGPGTRLTVL.

This clone was found once. V and J are TRBV25-1 and TRBJ1-5, with D possibly being TRBD1 (5 bases). Germline CDR1 is MGHDK and CDR2 is SYGVNS. The CDR3 has 15 residues. The V end was cut by 6 bases, the J end by 2 bases, with 14 bases between. CDR3 bases: TGTGCCAGCAGGTTATGGGGGTTCGGCAATCAGCCCCAGCATTTT. Translating gives CASRLWGFGNQPQHF.

The chain carries TRBV11-1 and TRBJ2-5; TRBD2 aligns across 14 bases. Germline CDR1 is SGHAT and CDR2 is FQDESV (reference sequence). This CDR3 comprises 16 residues. The junction had 6 bases not matched to a gene; V was cut back by 4 bases and J by 5 bases. The chain's CDR3 is CASSSEWTSGRETQYF. The CDR3 region has the DNA TGTGCCAGCAGCTCTGAGTGGACTAGCGGGAGGGAGACCCAGTACTTC.

This sequence joins TRBV28 and TRBJ2-7, with 8 bases matching TRBD1. The CDR3 has 17 amino acids. Trimming at V came to 3 bases and at J to 2 bases, leaving 12 bases not matched to a gene. CDR1 and CDR2 (germline): MDHEN, SYDVKM. The CDR3 spells CASSFGTGGVGAYEQYF. CDR3 coding DNA: TGTGCCAGCAGTTTTGGGACAGGAGGCGTTGGGGCCTACGAGCAGTACTTC.

This clone has more than one count but fewer than ten. The V and J genes are TRBV19 and TRBJ2-7, with TRBD2 as a possible D gene (6 bases). Germline lookup yields CDR1 LNHDA and CDR2 SQIVND (reference sequence). Trimming removed 4 bases at V and 3 bases at J, with 16 bases between. The CDR3 totals 15 residues. The CDR3 protein is CASSRPGGSGYEQYF. DNA for the CDR3: TGTGCCAGTAGTAGGCCTGGTGGTAGCGGCTACGAGCAGTACTTC.

This rearrangement joins TRBV7-2 to TRBJ1-5, with a possible D match to TRBD1 (6 bases). The CDR3 sequence is 15 residues long. From germline, CDR1 is SGHTA and CDR2 FQGNSA. V was clipped by 0 bases and J by 6 bases, with 12 bases between them. The CDR3: CASSLALQGRQPQHF. The CDR3 bases are TGTGCCAGCAGCTTAGCGTTACAGGGACGTCAGCCCCAGCATTTT. Together with reference TRBV7-2 and TRBJ1-5, the CDR3 gives the full variable domain: GAGVSQSPSNKVTEKGKDVELRCDPISGHTALYWYRQSLGQGLEFLIYFQGNSAPDKSGLPSDRFSAERTGGSVSTLTIQRTQQEDSAVYLCASSLALQGRQPQHFGDGTRLSIL.

This chain links TRBV28 with TRBJ2-7; a possible D gene is TRBD2 (5 bases). CDR1 is MDHEN and CDR2 is SYDVKM in the germline V gene. Trimming took off 6 bases at V and 2 bases at J, with 8 bases between the two ends. This CDR3 comprises 12 residues. CDR3 nucleotide sequence: TGTGCCAGCAGGTCCGGGACCTACGAGCAGTACTTC. Translated: CASRSGTYEQYF. Full variable domain (missing parts from reference TRBV28 and TRBJ2-7): DVKVTQSSRYLVKRTGEKVFLECVQDMDHENMFWYRQDPGLGLRLIYFSYDVKMKEKGDIPEGYSVSREKKERFSLILESASTNQTSMYLCASRSGTYEQYFGPGTRLTVT.

The chain combines TRBV28 with TRBJ1-5; D is undetermined. V lost 3 bases, J lost 6 bases, and 15 bases lay in between. This CDR3 has 15 residues. CDR1 MDHEN and CDR2 SYDVKM come from the germline V gene. The CDR3 loop is CASSFRLAASQPQHF. As DNA, the CDR3 is TGTGCCAGCAGTTTTCGACTGGCGGCGAGTCAGCCCCAGCATTTT.